A selection of T cell receptor beta chains follows, all from one sample in a study of T cells in Graves' hyperthyroidism and ophthalmopathy. TCRdb processed the multiplex PCR reads anew with MiXCR; each CDR3 protein has one entry. The repertoire holds 620,000 or so distinct CDR3 sequences, about 15% seen once, with about an eighth in the top ten. What was sequenced was blood. Receptor source: a woman between 50 and 59 years old with Graves' ophthalmopathy. Each CDR3 is given with its conserved first and last residue. Size tells how often a clone was seen (once, few, many) or the class of an expanded clone, and some rows leave it out.

abundance	v_gene	j_gene	CDR3aa
many	TRBV11-2	TRBJ1-3	CASSLRGQEGNTIYF
many	TRBV20-1	TRBJ2-1	CSARANIPGQAYTEQFF
many	TRBV12-3/TRBV12-4	TRBJ1-5	CASSTTLTGGGSNQPQHF
many	TRBV27	TRBJ2-3	CASSPPTVSLGDTQYF
.	TRBV2	TRBJ2-2	CASNQPGELFF
.	TRBV7-2	TRBJ2-3	CANSTGTDTQYF
many	TRBV14	TRBJ2-1	CASSPSLLAGGPGGQFF
few	TRBV7-9	TRBJ1-6	CASSSWGEGNSPLHF
many	TRBV7-3	TRBJ2-7	CASSPGPGQQSYEQYF
many	TRBV5-1	TRBJ2-1	CASSSLAGGPGDEQFF
few	TRBV4-3	TRBJ2-7	CASSQDLPGQGWEQYF
many	TRBV7-9	TRBJ2-1	CASSARPASSYNEQFF
few	TRBV19	TRBJ2-4	CASSIAGRGAKNIQYF
.	TRBV6-1	TRBJ2-7	CASSATSGFSYEQYF
many	TRBV4-2	TRBJ2-5	CASSQDLRGGQETQYF
many	TRBV19	TRBJ1-2	CASSPDVGTAYGYTF
.	TRBV19	TRBJ2-3	CASSIGTSGTDTQYF
few	TRBV7-9	TRBJ2-7	CASSFWDRTYEQYF